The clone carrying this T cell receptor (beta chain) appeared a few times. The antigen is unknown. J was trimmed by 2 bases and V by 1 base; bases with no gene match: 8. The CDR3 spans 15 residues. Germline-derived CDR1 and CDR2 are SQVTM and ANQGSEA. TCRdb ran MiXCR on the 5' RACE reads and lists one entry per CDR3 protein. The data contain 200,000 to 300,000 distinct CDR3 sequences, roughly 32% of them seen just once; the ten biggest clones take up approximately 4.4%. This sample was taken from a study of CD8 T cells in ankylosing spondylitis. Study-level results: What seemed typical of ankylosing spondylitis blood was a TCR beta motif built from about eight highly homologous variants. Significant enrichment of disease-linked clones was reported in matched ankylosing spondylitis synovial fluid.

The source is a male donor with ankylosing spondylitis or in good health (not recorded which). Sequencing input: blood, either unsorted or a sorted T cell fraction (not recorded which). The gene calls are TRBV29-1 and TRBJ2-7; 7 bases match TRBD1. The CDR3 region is CSVEGVGQAAYEQYF. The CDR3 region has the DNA TGCAGCGTTGAAGGGGTCGGACAGGCAGCCTACGAGCAGTACTTC.